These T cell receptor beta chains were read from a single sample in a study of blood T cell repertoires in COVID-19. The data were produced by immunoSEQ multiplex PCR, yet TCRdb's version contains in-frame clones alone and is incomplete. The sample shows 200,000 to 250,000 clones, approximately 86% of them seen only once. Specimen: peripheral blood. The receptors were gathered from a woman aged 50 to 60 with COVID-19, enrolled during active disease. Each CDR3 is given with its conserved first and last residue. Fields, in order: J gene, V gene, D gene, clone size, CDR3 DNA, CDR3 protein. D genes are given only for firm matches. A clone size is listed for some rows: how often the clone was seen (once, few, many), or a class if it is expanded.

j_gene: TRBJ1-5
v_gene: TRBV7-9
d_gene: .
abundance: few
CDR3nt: TGTGCCAGCAGTCTTGGACAGAACAATCAGCCCCAGCATTTT
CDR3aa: CASSLGQNNQPQHF

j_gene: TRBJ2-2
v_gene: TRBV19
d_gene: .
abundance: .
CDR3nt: TGTGCCAGTAGTATTCGACAGATAAACACCGGGGAGCTGTTTTTT
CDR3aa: CASSIRQINTGELFF

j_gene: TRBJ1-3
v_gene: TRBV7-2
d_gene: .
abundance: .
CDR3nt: TGTGCCAGCAGCTGGAGCTCTGGAAACACCATATATTTT
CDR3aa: CASSWSSGNTIYF

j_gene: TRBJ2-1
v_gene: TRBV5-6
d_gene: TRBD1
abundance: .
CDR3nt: TGTGCCAGCAGCGTCGGGACAGCATACTACAATGAGCAGTTCTTC
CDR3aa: CASSVGTAYYNEQFF

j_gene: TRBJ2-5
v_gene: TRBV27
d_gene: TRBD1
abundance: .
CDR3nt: TGTGCCAGCAGTCGCTACAGGGGTTCCGAGACCCAGTACTTC
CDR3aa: CASSRYRGSETQYF

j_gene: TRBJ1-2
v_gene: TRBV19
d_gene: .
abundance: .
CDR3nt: TGTGCCAGTACCCTGCCCGGGCCGGGGTATGGCTACACCTTC
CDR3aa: CASTLPGPGYGYTF

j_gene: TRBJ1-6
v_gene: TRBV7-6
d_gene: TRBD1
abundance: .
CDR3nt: TGTGCCAGCAGCCCTCGACAGGGGAATTCACCCCTCCACTTT
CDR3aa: CASSPRQGNSPLHF

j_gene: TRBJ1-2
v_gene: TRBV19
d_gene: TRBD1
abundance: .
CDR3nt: TGTGCCAGTAGTATACCGGGGACAGGGGGCCCCTATGGCTACACCTTC
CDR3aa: CASSIPGTGGPYGYTF

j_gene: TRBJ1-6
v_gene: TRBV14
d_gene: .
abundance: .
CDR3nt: TGTGCCAGCAGCCAAGCACTGTCTAGTATCGGCTCACCCCTCCACTTT
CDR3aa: CASSQALSSIGSPLHF

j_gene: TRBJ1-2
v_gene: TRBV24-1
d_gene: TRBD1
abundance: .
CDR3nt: TGTGCCACCAGTGACCCGGGACAGCATTATGGCTACACCTTC
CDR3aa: CATSDPGQHYGYTF

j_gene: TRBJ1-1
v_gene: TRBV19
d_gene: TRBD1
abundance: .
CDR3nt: TGTGCCAGTAGTTCAGGGGGTACCACTGAAGCTTTCTTT
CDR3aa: CASSSGGTTEAFF

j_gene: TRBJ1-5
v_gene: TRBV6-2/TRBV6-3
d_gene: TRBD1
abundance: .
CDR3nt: TGTGCCAGCAGTTATGATTGGGAATTCGACAGGGGCTATCAGCCCCAGCATTTT
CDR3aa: CASSYDWEFDRGYQPQHF

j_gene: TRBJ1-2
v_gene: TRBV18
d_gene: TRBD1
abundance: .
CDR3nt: TGTGCCAGCTCGCACGTCCCGGGACAGACTAACTATGGCTACACCTTC
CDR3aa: CASSHVPGQTNYGYTF

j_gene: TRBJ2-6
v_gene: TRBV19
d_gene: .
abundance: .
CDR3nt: TGTGCCAGTAGTCCCCGACGACAGGGAGGTGCCTCTGGGGCCAACGTCCTGACTTTC
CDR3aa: CASSPRRQGGASGANVLTF

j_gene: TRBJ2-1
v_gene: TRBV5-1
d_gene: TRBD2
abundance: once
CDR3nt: TGCGCCAGCAGCCCCTCCGGGACTAGCATTTATGAGCAGTTCTTC
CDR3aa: CASSPSGTSIYEQFF

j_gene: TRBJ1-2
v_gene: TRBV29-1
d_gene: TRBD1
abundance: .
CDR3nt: TGCAGCGTTCCCGGACAGGGTTATGGCTACACCTTC
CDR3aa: CSVPGQGYGYTF

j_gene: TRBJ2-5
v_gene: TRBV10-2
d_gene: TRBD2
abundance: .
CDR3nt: TGCGCCAGCAGTGAGTCGACGGGACTAGCGGGGATAAAGACCCAGTACTTC
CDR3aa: CASSESTGLAGIKTQYF

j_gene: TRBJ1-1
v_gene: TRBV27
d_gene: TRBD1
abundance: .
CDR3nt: TGTGCCAGCAGTATATGGGGACAGGGGGCGCGAAACACTGAAGCTTTCTTT
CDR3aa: CASSIWGQGARNTEAFF

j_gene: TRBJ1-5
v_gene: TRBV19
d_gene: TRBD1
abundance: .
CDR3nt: TGTGCCAGTAGTACCCCGGGACAGGCGGTTGGTCAGCCCCAGCATTTT
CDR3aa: CASSTPGQAVGQPQHF

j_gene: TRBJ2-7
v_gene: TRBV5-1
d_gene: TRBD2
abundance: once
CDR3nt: TGCGCCAGCACCCTTTTGGCGGGGGGTACCTACGAGCAGTACTTC
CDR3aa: CASTLLAGGTYEQYF

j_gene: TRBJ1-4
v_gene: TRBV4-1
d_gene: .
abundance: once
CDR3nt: TGCGCCAGCAGCCAAATTGGGGGGGGAAAACTGTTTTTT
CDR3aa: CASSQIGGGKLFF

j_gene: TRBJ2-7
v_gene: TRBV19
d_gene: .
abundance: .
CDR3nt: TGTGCCAGTAGCGAGGGGGTGAGCTCCTACGAGCAGTACTTC
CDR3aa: CASSEGVSSYEQYF

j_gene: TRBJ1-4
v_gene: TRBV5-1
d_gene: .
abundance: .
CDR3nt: TGCGCCAGCAGCTTGGAGTCCGGGGTTGGTGAAAAACTGTTTTTT
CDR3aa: CASSLESGVGEKLFF

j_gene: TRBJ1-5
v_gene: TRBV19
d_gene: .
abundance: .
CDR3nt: TGTGCCAGTAGTTTTCCCACAGGGTTGGGAGGCAATCAGCCCCAGCATTTT
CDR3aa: CASSFPTGLGGNQPQHF

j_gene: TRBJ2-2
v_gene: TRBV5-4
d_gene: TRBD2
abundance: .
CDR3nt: TGTGCCAGCAGCTTAGACGGGGGGGCAAGCACCGGGGAGCTGTTTTTT
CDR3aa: CASSLDGGASTGELFF

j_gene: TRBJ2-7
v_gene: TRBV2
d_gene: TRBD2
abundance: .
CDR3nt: TGTGCCAGCAAGCAAGGCGGGGGGGAGTACGAGCAGTACTTC
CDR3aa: CASKQGGGEYEQYF